The following is a T cell receptor (beta chain) sequence with its context. Its binding antigen is unknown. Base qualities are not at hand, and no much larger clone is one base apart. These data originate in a study of CD8+ T cells in alopecia areata (dated by TCRdb to 2016 to 2018). At the level of the whole study: The treated patients, all with moderate-to-severe alopecia areata, were enrolled in an open-label pilot trial of oral tofacitinib given at 5 to 10 mg twice daily. Patients received tofacitinib for 6 to 18 months and were then followed off drug for 6 months to check for delayed response and recurrence. In both human patients and the C3H/HeJ mouse model, the study applied high-throughput TCRbeta sequencing to look at T cell clonal expansion in alopecia areata. On the human side, TCRbeta sequencing was run on scalp tissue and on sorted CD4+ and CD8+ peripheral blood T cells from healthy controls and from alopecia areata patients with either patchy or totalis/universalis disease. Biopsies were taken from tofacitinib-treated patients at baseline and again at 4 and 24 weeks into treatment, and several of those patients also had a later scalp biopsy. Scalp clonality was compared across normal scalp (n=4), patchy alopecia areata scalp (n=8), and alopecia totalis/universalis scalp (n=8). RNA was obtained with the PAXgene miRNA kit for fixed scalp, the miRNeasy kit for PBMCs, and the RNeasy kit for mouse skin. TCRbeta CDR3 regions were amplified by immunoSEQ multiplex PCR using 35 Vbeta forward and 13 Jbeta reverse primers. What the research found in general, with its limitations: Lesional scalp, especially in alopecia totalis/universalis, showed higher clonality and more expanded CD8+ clones than normal scalp, suggesting antigenic drive. TCR sequences shared between patients were less clear than in mice, possibly partly because of HLA diversity in the patient population. Unlike mouse skin, which is dominated by gammadelta T cells, normal human skin has resident alphabeta T cells that are also sequenced, and this complicates analysis of the scalp TCR repertoire.

Libraries were prepared through the immunoSEQ multiplex PCR assay. To provide template for TCR sequencing, every sample had RNA extracted and reverse transcribed into cDNA. First-strand cDNA was synthesized with SuperScript III using a 2:1 mix of oligo-dT and random hexamers. Amplification bias was assessed with a synthetic immune receptor repertoire, and residual bias was removed computationally. The study's own analysis went as follows. Raw reads were preprocessed to remove errors, and CDR3 was defined according to IMGT conventions as the region from the conserved cysteine to phenylalanine. Clonality was computed by normalizing Shannon entropy by log2 of the number of productive unique TCRs and subtracting the result from 1. CD4 or CD8 identity of scalp clones was inferred by cross-referencing scalp TCRbeta sequences with sorted blood CD4 and CD8 repertoires. The table was pulled from immuneACCESS by TCRdb, which kept in-frame rearrangements only. Such tables lose some clones; where checked, under half of the loss comes from unresolved V genes, and the rest has no known cause. D and trimming were read from the DNA, whereas the V and J calls and clone size are those reported in that table. This sample holds 140,000 to 150,000 clones; around 87% were observed only once. The top ten hold about 15% of the sample.

Sequences SGHNT (CDR1) and YYREEE (CDR2) are obtained from the germline V gene (reference sequence). The CDR3 sequence holds 18 residues, the cysteine and phenylalanine included. Only the CDR3 DNA stays, 54 bases, in frame from base 1. Here V drops 0 bases and J drops 2 bases, and the junction holds 11 bases not matched to any gene. The sample's time point label is to be understood as: baseline before oral tofacitinib. Peripheral blood and lesional scalp punch biopsies were obtained from patients with alopecia areata. PBMCs were separated by density centrifugation and stained for CD3, CD4 and CD8, after which CD4+ and CD8+ T cells were sorted on a FACSAria.

This receptor was identified in a human donor with alopecia areata. The sample in question was CD8+ T cells sorted from blood, obtained at week 0. The rearrangement combines TRBV5-4 with TRBJ2-1; 7 central nucleotides agree with TRBD1. In nucleotide form, the sequence is TGTGCCAGCAGCTTGGACGCAGGACAGGTGACCCCCTACAATGAGCAGTTCTTC. It codes for CASSLDAGQVTPYNEQFF. Full variable domain (CDR3 extended with the reference TRBV5-4 and TRBJ2-1 proteins): ETGVTQSPTHLIKTRGQQVTLRCSSQSGHNTVSWYQQALGQGPQFIFQYYREEENGRGNFPPRFSGLQFPNYSSELNVNALELDDSALYLCASSLDAGQVTPYNEQFFGPGTRLTVL.